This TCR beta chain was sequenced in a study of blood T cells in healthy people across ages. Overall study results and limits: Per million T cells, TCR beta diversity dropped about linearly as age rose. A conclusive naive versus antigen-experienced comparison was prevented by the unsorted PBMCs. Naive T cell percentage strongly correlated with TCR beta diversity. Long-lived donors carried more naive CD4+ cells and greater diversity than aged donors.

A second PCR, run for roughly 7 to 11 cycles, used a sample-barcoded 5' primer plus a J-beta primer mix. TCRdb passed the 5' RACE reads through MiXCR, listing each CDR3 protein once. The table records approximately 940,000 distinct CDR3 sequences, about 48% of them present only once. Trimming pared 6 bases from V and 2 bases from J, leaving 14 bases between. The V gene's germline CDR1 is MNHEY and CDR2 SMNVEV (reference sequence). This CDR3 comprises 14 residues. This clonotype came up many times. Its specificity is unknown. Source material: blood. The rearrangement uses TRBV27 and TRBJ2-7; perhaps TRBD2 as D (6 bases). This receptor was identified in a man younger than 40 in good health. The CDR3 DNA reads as TGTGCCAGCAGCCCCCAGTGGGGGGCCTACGAGCAGTACTTC. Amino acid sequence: CASSPQWGAYEQYF.